The rows below give T cell receptor beta chains drawn from one sample of a study of vaccination and CD4 T cells after COVID-19. No antigen has been identified for these receptors. MiXCR, run by TCRdb on the PCR reads, gives a single entry per CDR3 protein. The data contain roughly 14,000 distinct CDR3 sequences, about 56% of them singletons. The source material was CD4+ T cells from blood, cultured in vitro, sampled before SARS-CoV-2 vaccination. These receptors all come from a human donor who had recovered from COVID-19. CDR3s leave out the opening cysteine and the closing phenylalanine or tryptophan.

V gene	CDR3 protein
TRBV7-2	ASSFGQGEQPQH
TRBV6-1	ASSGAAQGVSEAF
TRBV12-3/TRBV12-4	ASSRSGDYGYT
TRBV20-1	SASSGREGSINEQY
TRBV6-1	ASSPDGSNYGYT
TRBV19	ASTPDRYQPQH
TRBV6-2/TRBV6-3	ASTDNGNTIY
TRBV19	ASRLGQGARQPQH
TRBV6-2/TRBV6-3	ASSYKRDSGYT
TRBV6-2/TRBV6-3	ASSYEGPTIHEQY
TRBV10-3	AISGARDNNSPLH
TRBV6-1	ASSGPPLEASSYGYT
TRBV20-1	SATYAYTDTQY
TRBV20-1	SARRQYQETQY
TRBV6-5	ASSYRGQGAYGYT
TRBV27	ASSLGFPGRNYEQY
TRBV5-4	ASSPTGDWRSPLH
TRBV2	ASSEPGLPYEQY
TRBV11-3	ASSPPDRVWTYEQY
TRBV15	ATSRVSGTGGVEQY
TRBV7-6	ASSPARGVEQY
TRBV15	ATSRGAGSEQF
TRBV29-1	SVEWDTHGTEAF
TRBV9	ASSARDSGRETQY
TRBV7-2	ASSPRGPGTLFGYT